This is a list of T cell receptor beta chains from one sample in a study of shared clonotypes between healthy human individuals. TCRdb keeps only in-frame clones here, not all; method: immunoSEQ multiplex PCR. The data hold around 2,100,000 clones, with roughly 94% observed a single time. Sequencing was done on a sample of naive CD8+ T cells sorted from blood. These receptors were taken from a man aged 18 to 30 in good health. The CDR3 runs from the conserved cysteine through the conserved F or W. D genes are given only for firm matches.

v_call cdr3_length d_call cdr3_aa
TRBV27 13 TRBD2 CASSLGLAGDKFF
TRBV19 14 - CASSMRLASYEQYF
TRBV5-6 15 TRBD1 CASSSGQGSTDTQYF
TRBV4-2 13 - CASSLTGTGEQYF
TRBV12-5 16 TRBD1 CASGLVVTGVSYEQYF
TRBV15 14 - CATSTDPSTDTQYF
TRBV25-1 12 - CASSQVNYGYTF
TRBV27 16 - CASSLDPGATTDTQYF
TRBV9 17 TRBD2 CASSVGESSGGTDTQYF
TRBV27 14 TRBD2 CASSLGGEAYEQYF
TRBV5-1 14 - CASSLAAVNQPQHF
TRBV11-3 15 TRBD1 CASSSPGQGTNEQFF
TRBV4-1 15 - CASSPGQSDRSPLHF
TRBV19 13 - CASSWSGNYGYTF
TRBV12-5 14 TRBD1 CASGWTGFGYEQYF
TRBV7-3 15 TRBD2 CASSLLAGGNNEQFF
TRBV19 14 - CASSIATSAYEQYF
TRBV27 16 TRBD2 CASSLSYGLAGGEQYF
TRBV4-1 14 - CASSQEGRGQPQHF
TRBV6-1 15 TRBD1 CASSDLTGGGGELFF
TRBV7-6 14 TRBD1 CASSWRTGTYEQYF
TRBV5-1 17 - CASSFMFGQINTGELFF
TRBV5-1 14 TRBD1 CASSYAGGNSPLHF
TRBV28 20 - CASSLASASLSFLAKNIQYF
TRBV7-6 18 TRBD2 CASSPGLAGEIGVYEQYF
TRBV9 16 - CASSVDSGAGTGELFF
TRBV7-6 15 - CASSLFQVRSYEQYF
TRBV19 15 TRBD1 CASSIDRESTGELFF
TRBV5-8 16 TRBD1 CASSPPRGQGQSPLHF
TRBV27 17 TRBD1 CASSFIPGTGATDTQYF
TRBV11-2 14 - CASSLDPRVSPLHF
TRBV5-4 15 TRBD2 CASSFAGGPAGELFF
TRBV5-1 13 - CASSLAPAYEQYF
TRBV6-5 12 - CAIVDTDGGYTF
TRBV5-4 15 - CASSLGAGGVGEQYF
TRBV7-9 13 - CASSSRLNDEQYF
TRBV4-1 17 - CASSQDGIGGSSYGYTF
TRBV6-1 15 TRBD1 CASSVGQGISYEQYF
TRBV4-3 13 - CASSQGITYEQYF
TRBV27 15 TRBD1 CASGLWDSYTDTQYF
TRBV9 15 - CASSVEGFPSYEQYF
TRBV27 17 TRBD2 CASSLRTGGLAGVEQFF
TRBV5-1 16 - CASSLGPGSGLYGYTF
TRBV11-1 14 TRBD1 CASSPGTGYYEQYF
TRBV4-3 15 - CASSQDQSGTYEQYF